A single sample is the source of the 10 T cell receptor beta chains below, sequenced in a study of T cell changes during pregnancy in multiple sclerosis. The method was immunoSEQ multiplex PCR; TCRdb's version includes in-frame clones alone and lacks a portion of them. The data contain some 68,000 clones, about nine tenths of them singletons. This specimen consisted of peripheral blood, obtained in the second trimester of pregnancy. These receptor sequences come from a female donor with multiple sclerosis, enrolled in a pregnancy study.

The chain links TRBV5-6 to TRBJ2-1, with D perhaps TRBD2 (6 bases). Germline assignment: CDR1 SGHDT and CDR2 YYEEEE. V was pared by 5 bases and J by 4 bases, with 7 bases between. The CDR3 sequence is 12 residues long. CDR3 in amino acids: CASSRGYNEQFF. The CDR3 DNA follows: TGTGCCAGCAGTCGGGGGTACAATGAGCAGTTCTTC. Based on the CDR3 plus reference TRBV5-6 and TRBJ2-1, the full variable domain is DAGVTQSPTHLIKTRGQQVTLRCSPKSGHDTVSWYQQALGQGPQFIFQYYEEEERQRGNFPDRFSGHQFPNYSSELNVNALLLGDSALYLCASSRGYNEQFFGPGTRLTVL.

CDR3 amino acids: CASSYSGAGGGTEAFF. The CDR3 DNA is TGTGCCAGCAGTTACTCGGGGGCAGGGGGCGGCACTGAAGCTTTCTTT. This chain uses TRBV6-5 with TRBJ1-1, with 8 nucleotides matching TRBD1. V dropped 0 bases and J dropped 4; count of bases not matched to a gene: 7. The CDR3 has 16 residues. The germline gives CDR1 MNHEY, CDR2 SVGAGI.

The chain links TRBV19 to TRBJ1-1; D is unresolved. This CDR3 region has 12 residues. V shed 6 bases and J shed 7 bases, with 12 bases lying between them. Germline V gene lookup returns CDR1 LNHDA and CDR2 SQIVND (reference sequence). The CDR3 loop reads CASRRELDEAFF. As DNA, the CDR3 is TGTGCCAGTAGGCGGGAATTGGATGAAGCTTTCTTT.

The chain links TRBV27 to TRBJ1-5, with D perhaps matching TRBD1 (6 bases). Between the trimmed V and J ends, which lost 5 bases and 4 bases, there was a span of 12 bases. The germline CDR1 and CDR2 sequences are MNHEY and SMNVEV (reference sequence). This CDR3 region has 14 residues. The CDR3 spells CASSTGQINQPQHF. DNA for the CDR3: TGTGCCAGCAGTACTGGACAGATTAATCAGCCCCAGCATTTT.

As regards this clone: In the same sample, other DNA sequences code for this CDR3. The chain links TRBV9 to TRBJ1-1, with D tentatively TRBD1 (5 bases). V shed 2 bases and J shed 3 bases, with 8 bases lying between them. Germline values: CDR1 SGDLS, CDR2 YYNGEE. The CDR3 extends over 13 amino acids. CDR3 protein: CASSVGGDTEAFF. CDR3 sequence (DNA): TGTGCCAGCAGCGTGGGGGGGGACACTGAAGCTTTCTTT.

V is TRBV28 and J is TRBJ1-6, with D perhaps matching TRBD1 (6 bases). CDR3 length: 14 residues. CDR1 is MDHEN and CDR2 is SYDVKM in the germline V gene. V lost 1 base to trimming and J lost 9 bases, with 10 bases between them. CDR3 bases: TGTGCCAGCAGTTTATCCAGGGGTGGTTCACCCCTCCACTTT. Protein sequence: CASSLSRGGSPLHF.

The CDR3 nucleotides read TGTGCTAGTGGTTTGTACAGGGCGGATCGGACTGAAGCTTTCTTT. It yields the protein CASGLYRADRTEAFF. V usage is TRBV12-5 and J usage is TRBJ1-1; TRBD1 is a possible D gene (6 bases). CDR1 is LGHNT and CDR2 is FRNRAP in the germline V gene. Trimming stripped 2 bases from V and 5 bases from J, with 15 bases between. The CDR3 runs to 15 residues.

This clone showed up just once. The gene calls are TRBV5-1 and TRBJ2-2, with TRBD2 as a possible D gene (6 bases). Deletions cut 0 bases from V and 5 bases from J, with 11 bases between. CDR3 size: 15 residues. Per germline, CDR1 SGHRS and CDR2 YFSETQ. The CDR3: CASSLAYGGTGELFF. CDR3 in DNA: TGCGCCAGCAGCTTGGCATATGGAGGGACCGGGGAGCTGTTTTTT.

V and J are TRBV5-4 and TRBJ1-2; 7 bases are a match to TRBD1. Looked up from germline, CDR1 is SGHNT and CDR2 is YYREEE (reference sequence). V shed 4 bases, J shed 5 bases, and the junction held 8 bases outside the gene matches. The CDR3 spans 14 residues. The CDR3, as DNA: TGTGCCAGCAGCCCGGGACAGAGAGAGTATGGCTACACCTTC. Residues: CASSPGQREYGYTF.

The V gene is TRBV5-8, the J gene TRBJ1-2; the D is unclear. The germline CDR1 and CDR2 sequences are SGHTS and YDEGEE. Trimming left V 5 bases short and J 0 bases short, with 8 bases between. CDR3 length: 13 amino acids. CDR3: CASSHQTNYGYTF. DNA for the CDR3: TGTGCCAGCAGTCACCAGACTAACTATGGCTACACCTTC.